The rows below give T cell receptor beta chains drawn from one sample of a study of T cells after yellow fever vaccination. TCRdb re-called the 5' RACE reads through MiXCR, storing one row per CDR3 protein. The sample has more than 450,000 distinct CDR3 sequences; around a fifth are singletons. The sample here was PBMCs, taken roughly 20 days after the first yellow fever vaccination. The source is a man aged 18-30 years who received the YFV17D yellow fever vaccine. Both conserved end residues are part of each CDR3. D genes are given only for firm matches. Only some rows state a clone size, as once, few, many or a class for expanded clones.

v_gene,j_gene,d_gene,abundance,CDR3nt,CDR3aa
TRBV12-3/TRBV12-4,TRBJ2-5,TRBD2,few,TGTGCCAGCCGCGGCGGGGGATCGCGACAAGAGACCCAGTACTTC,CASRGGGSRQETQYF
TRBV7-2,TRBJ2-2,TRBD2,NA,TGTGCCAGCAGCTTATTTAGCGGGGGTAACACCGGGGAGCTGTTTTTT,CASSLFSGGNTGELFF
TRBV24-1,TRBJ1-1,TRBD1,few,TGTGCCACCAGAGGTGCAGGGGGAACTGAAGCTTTCTTT,CATRGAGGTEAFF
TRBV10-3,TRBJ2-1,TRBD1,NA,TGTGCCGTCCGGGGACAGGGGCGATCGAGCTCCTACAATGAGCAGTTCTTC,CAVRGQGRSSSYNEQFF
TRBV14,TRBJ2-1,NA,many,TGTGCCAGCAGTCAATACAGGCTGAGCTCCTACAATGAGCAGTTCTTC,CASSQYRLSSYNEQFF
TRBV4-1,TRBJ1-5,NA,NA,TGCGCCAGCAGCCTAGTGGAGGGGCCCAATCAGCCCCAGCATTTT,CASSLVEGPNQPQHF
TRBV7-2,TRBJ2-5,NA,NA,TGTGCCAGCAGCTCCGGTTGGAGGGCACGTACCCAAGAGACCCAGTACTTC,CASSSGWRARTQETQYF
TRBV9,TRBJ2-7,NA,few,TGTGCCAGCAGCGGGGGGGGGACAGGCCTCTACGAGCAGTACTTC,CASSGGGTGLYEQYF
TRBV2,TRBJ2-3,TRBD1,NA,TGTGCCATCACTAAAACAGGGGGGACCACAGATACGCAGTATTTT,CAITKTGGTTDTQYF
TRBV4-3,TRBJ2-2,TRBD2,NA,TGCGCCAGCAGCCACGGCTGGACGGGGGGAAACACCGGGGAGCTGTTTTTT,CASSHGWTGGNTGELFF
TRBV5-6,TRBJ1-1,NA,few,TGTGCCAGCAGCTTGGGTCCAGCCATACGGAGTGGTGAAGCTTTCTTT,CASSLGPAIRSGEAFF
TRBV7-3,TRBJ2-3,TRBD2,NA,TGTGCCACCAGGTCGCGACTAGCGGGGGACCGCACAGATACGCAGTATTTT,CATRSRLAGDRTDTQYF
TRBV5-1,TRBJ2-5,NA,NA,TGCGCCAGCAGCTATGGACAGACCTTACAAGAGACCCAGTACTTC,CASSYGQTLQETQYF
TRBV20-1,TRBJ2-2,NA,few,TGCAGTGCTAGAGAGGCCGGGTTGGTCGGGGAGCTGTTTTTT,CSAREAGLVGELFF
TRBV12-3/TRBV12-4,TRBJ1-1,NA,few,TGTGCCAGCAGTGGAGTAGGGTCAGGTGTAGGAGCTTTCTTT,CASSGVGSGVGAFF
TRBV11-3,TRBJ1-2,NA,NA,TGTGCCAGCAGTCAGATGTTGGGGGGCATCGACTATGGCTACACCTTC,CASSQMLGGIDYGYTF
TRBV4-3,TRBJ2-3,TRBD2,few,TGCGCCAGCAGCCAAACCCGGGAGGCAGATACGCAGTATTTT,CASSQTREADTQYF
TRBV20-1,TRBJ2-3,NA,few,TGCAGTGCCCGAAACGGGGGCGGGGATACGCAGTATTTT,CSARNGGGDTQYF
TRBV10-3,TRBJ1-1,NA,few,TGTGCCATCAGTGAGACCAGGTTGAACACTGAAGCTTTCTTT,CAISETRLNTEAFF
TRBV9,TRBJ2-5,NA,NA,TGTGCCAGCAGCGCGGGACTCGGGGAGACCCAGTACTTC,CASSAGLGETQYF
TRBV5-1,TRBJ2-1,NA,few,TGCGCCAGCAGCTTGGCCCTTGGGGGAAGGGATGAGCAGTTCTTC,CASSLALGGRDEQFF
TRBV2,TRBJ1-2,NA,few,TGTGCCAGCGGGCAGGAGCGAGCTAACTATGGCTACACCTTC,CASGQERANYGYTF
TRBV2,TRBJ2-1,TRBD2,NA,TGTGCCAGCAGACGGACTAGCGGGGGGGGCAATGAGCAGTTCTTC,CASRRTSGGGNEQFF
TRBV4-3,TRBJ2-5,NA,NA,TGCGCCAGCAGCCAAGATTCGGGGGGCGAAGAGACCCAGTACTTC,CASSQDSGGEETQYF
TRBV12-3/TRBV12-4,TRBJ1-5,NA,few,TGTGCCAGCAGTTTTGAGGTTCAGCCCCAGCATTTT,CASSFEVQPQHF
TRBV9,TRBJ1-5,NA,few,TGTGCCAGCAGCGCACGGGATGGGGGATCTCAAGGGCCCCAGCATTTT,CASSARDGGSQGPQHF
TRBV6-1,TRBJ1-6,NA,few,TGTGCCAGCAGTGAAGCTGGGTTAGCCCTCCACTTT,CASSEAGLALHF
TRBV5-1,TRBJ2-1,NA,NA,TGCGCCAGCACGCGGGTTTTTAGCGGAGGAACTAATGAGCAGTTCTTC,CASTRVFSGGTNEQFF
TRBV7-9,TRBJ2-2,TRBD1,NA,TGTGCCAGCAGCGCCGGACAGGGGGCGCCCACCGGGGAGCTGTTTTTT,CASSAGQGAPTGELFF
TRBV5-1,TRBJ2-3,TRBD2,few,TGCGCCAGCAGCTTGACTAGCGGGGGGGCCACAGATACGCAGTATTTT,CASSLTSGGATDTQYF
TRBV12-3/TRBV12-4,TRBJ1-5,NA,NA,TGTGCCAGCAGTTTTCAAGTAGGACAGCCCCAGCATTTT,CASSFQVGQPQHF
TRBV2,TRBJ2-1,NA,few,TGTGCCAGCGAGCTTCCGACATACAATGAGCAGTTCTTC,CASELPTYNEQFF
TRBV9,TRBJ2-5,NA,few,TGTGCCAGCAGCGTTGACTCGGCTGAAAGTCAAGAGACCCAGTACTTC,CASSVDSAESQETQYF
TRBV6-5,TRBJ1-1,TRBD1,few,TGTGCCAGCAGTCCAGGGGGCCGAGCTTTCTTT,CASSPGGRAFF
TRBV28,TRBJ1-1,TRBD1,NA,TGTGCCAGCAGCCTTCTGGGGACAGGGGGAAACACTGAAGCTTTCTTT,CASSLLGTGGNTEAFF
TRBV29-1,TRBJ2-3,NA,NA,TGCAGCGCGGAGGGTGCAGATACGCAGTATTTT,CSAEGADTQYF
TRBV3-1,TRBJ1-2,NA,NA,TGTGCCAGCAGCCAAGATGAGGCCTATGGCTACACCTTC,CASSQDEAYGYTF
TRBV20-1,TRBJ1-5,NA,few,TGCAGTGCTAGGGAAGGGGTTAGCAATCAGCCCCAGCATTTT,CSAREGVSNQPQHF
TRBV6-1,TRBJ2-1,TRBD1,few,TGTGCCAGCGAGGGGAGGGGACAGGGGGCGCAGAATGAGCAGTTCTTC,CASEGRGQGAQNEQFF
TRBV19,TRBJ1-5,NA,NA,TGTGCCACGAGGTTGGGCAATCAGCCCCAGCATTTT,CATRLGNQPQHF
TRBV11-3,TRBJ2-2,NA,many,TGTGCCAGCAGCTCCCCAGGAGGGACCGGGGAGCTGTTTTTT,CASSSPGGTGELFF
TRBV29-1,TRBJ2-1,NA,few,TGCAGCGTTGCCACAGGCCCAGGCTCCTACAATGAGCAGTTCTTC,CSVATGPGSYNEQFF
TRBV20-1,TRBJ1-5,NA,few,TGCAGTGCTAGACATGGGAGCAATCAGCCCCAGCATTTT,CSARHGSNQPQHF
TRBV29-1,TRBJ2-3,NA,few,TGCAGCGTTTCGTCAGACCCTTACACAGATACGCAGTATTTT,CSVSSDPYTDTQYF
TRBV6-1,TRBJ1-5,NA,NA,TGTGCCACCCGACTCCTAAATCAGCCCCAGCATTTT,CATRLLNQPQHF
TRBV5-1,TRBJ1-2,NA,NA,TGCGCCAGCAGCTTGGCTAACAGGATAAACTATGGCTACACCTTC,CASSLANRINYGYTF